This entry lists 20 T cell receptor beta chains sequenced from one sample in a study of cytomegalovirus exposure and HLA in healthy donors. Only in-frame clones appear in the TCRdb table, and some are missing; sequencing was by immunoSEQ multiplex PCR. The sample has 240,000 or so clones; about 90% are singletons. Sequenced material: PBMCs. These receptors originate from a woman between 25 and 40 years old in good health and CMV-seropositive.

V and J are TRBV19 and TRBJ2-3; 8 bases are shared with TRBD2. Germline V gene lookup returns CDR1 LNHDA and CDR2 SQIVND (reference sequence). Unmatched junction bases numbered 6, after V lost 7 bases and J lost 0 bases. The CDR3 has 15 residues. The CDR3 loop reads CASTTGGVSTDTQYF. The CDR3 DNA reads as TGTGCCAGTACCACCGGGGGGGTGAGCACAGATACGCAGTATTTT.

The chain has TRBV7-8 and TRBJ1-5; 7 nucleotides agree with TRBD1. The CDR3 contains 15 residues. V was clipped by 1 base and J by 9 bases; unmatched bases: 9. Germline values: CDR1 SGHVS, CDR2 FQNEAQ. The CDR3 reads CASSLGRDSGPPQHF. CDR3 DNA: TGTGCCAGCAGCTTAGGACGGGACAGTGGGCCGCCCCAGCATTTT.

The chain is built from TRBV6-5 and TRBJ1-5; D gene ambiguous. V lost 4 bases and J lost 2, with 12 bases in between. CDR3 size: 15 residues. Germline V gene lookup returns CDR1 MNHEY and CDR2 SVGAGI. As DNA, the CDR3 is TGTGCCAGCAGTTTGTCCAGGATGGGCAATCAGCCCCAGCATTTT. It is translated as CASSLSRMGNQPQHF.

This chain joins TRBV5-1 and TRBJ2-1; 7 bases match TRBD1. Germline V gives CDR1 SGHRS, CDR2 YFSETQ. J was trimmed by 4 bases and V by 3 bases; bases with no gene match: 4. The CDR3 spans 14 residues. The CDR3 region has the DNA TGCGCCAGCAGCTCGGACAGGACGTACAATGAGCAGTTCTTC. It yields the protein CASSSDRTYNEQFF.

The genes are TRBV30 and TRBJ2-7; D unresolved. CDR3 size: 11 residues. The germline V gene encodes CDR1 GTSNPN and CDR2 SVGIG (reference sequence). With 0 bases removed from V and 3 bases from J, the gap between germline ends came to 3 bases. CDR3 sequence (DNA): TGTGCCTGGAGTGTCGTCTACGAGCAGTACTTC. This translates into CAWSVVYEQYF.

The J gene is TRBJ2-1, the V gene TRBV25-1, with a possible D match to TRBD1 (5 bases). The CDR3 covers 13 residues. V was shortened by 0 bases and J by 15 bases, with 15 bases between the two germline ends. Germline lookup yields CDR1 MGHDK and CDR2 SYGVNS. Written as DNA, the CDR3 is TGTGCCAGCAGTGAATATTTCCAGGGAAGGGCGTTCTTC. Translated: CASSEYFQGRAFF.

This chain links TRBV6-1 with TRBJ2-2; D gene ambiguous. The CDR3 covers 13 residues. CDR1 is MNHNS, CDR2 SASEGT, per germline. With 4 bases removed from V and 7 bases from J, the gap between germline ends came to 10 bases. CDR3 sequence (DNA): TGTGCCAGCAGTGCGGTCCAAGTCGGGGAGCTGTTTTTT. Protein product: CASSAVQVGELFF.

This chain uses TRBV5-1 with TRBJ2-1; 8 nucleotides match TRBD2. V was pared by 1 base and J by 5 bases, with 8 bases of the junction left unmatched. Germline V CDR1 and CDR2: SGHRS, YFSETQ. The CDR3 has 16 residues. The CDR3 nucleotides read TGCGCCAGCAGCTTGTCACCGGGACTAGGGAACAATGAGCAGTTCTTC. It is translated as CASSLSPGLGNNEQFF.

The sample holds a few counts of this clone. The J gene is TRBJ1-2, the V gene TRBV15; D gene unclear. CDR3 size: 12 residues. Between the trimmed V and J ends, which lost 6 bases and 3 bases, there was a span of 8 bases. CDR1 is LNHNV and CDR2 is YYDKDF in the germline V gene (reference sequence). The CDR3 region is CATSREDYGYTF. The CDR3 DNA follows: TGTGCCACCAGTAGGGAGGACTATGGCTACACCTTC.

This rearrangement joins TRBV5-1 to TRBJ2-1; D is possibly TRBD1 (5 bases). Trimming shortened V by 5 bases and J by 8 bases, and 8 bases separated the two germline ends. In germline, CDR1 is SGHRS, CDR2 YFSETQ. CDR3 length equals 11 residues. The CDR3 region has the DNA TGCGCCAGCAGGATAGGGGATGAGCAGTTCTTC. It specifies CASRIGDEQFF. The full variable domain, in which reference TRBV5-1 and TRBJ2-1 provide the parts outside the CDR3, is KAGVTQTPRYLIKTRGQQVTLSCSPISGHRSVSWYQQTPGQGLQFLFEYFSETQRNKGNFPGRFSGRQFSNSRSEMNVSTLELGDSALYLCASRIGDEQFFGPGTRLTVL.

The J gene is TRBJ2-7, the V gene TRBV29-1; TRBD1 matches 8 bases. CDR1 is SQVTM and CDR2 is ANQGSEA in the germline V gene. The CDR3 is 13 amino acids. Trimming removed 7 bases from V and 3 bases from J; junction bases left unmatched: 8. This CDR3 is CSATWTGYYEQYF. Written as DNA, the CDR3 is TGCAGCGCAACTTGGACAGGGTACTACGAGCAGTACTTC.

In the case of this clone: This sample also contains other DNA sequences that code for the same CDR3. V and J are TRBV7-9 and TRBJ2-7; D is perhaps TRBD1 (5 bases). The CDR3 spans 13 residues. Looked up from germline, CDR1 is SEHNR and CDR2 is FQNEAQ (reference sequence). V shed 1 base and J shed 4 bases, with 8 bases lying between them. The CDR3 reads CASSLGQLYEQYF. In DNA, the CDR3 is TGTGCCAGCAGCTTAGGACAGCTGTACGAGCAGTACTTC.

This CDR3 is CASSIFERGYGYTF. CDR3 nucleotides: TGTGCCAGTAGTATTTTTGAGCGGGGGTATGGCTACACCTTC. The V and J genes are TRBV19 and TRBJ1-2, with TRBD1 as a possible D gene (5 bases). This CDR3 spans 14 amino acids. Trimming cost V 3 bases and J 5 bases, with 13 bases left between them. Per the germline V gene, CDR1 is LNHDA and CDR2 is SQIVND (reference sequence).

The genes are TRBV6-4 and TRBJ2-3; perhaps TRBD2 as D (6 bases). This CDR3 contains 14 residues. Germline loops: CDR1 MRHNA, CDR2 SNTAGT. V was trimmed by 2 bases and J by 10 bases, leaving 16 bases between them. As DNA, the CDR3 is TGTGCCAGCAGTGACCAAGGTAGCGGAATCGCGCAGTATTTT. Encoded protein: CASSDQGSGIAQYF.

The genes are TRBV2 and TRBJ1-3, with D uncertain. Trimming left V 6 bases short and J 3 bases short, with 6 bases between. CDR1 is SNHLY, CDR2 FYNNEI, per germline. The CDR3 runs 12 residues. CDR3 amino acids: CASSYLGNTIYF. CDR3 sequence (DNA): TGTGCCAGCAGCTACCTTGGAAACACCATATATTTT.

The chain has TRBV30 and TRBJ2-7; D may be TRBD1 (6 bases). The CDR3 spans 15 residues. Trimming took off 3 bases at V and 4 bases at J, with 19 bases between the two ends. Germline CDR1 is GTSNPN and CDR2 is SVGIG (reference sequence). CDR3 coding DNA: TGTGCCTGGAGGGTAGGGGGACCTCCACCTTACGAGCAGTACTTC. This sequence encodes CAWRVGGPPPYEQYF. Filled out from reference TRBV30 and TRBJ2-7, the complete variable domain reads SQTIHQWPATLVQPVGSPLSLECTVEGTSNPNLYWYRQAAGRGLQLLFYSVGIGQISSEVPQNLSASRPQDRQFILSSKKLLLSDSGFYLCAWRVGGPPPYEQYFGPGTRLTVT.

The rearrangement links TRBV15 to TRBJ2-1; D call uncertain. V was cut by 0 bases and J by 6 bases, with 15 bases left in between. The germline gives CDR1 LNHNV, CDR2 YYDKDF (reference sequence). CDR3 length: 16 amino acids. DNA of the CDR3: TGTGCCACCAGCAGAGATCTCCCCCGGGTACCCAATGAGCAGTTCTTC. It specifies CATSRDLPRVPNEQFF. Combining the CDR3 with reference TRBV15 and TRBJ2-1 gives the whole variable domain DAMVIQNPRYQVTQFGKPVTLSCSQTLNHNVMYWYQQKSSQAPKLLFHYYDKDFNNEADTPDNFQSRRPNTSFCFLDIRSPGLGDTAMYLCATSRDLPRVPNEQFFGPGTRLTVL.

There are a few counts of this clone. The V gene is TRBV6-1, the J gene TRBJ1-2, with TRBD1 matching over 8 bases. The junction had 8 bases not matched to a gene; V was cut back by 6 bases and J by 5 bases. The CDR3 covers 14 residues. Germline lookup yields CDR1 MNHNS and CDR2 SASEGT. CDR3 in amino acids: CASRTDRERYGYTF. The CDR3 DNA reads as TGTGCCAGCAGGACGGACAGGGAGCGATATGGCTACACCTTC.

The CDR3 here is CASSSSRFTGELFF. In DNA form, the CDR3 reads TGTGCCAGCAGTTCTAGCCGCTTCACCGGGGAGCTGTTTTTT. The gene calls are TRBV27 and TRBJ2-2, with a weak D call TRBD2 (5 bases). The CDR3 is 14 amino acids. Trimming shortened V by 4 bases and J by 4 bases, and 10 bases separated the two germline ends. CDR1 is MNHEY and CDR2 is SMNVEV in the germline V gene (reference sequence).

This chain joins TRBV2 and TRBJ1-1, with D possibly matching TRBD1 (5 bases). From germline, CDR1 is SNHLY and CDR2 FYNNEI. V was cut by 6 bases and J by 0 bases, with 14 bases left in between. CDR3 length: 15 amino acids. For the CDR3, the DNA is TGTGCCAGCAGATCCTTTCAGGGTATGAACACTGAAGCTTTCTTT. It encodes CASRSFQGMNTEAFF.